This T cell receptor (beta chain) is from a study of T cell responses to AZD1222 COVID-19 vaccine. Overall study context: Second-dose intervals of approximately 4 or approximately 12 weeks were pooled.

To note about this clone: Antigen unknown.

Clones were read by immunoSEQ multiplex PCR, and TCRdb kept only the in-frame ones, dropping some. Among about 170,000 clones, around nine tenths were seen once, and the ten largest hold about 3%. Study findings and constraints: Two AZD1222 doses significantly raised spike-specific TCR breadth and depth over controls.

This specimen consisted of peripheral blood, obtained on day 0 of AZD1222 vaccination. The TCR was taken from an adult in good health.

The CDR3 here is CASSLRDSSYNEQFF. As DNA, the CDR3 is TGCGCCAGCAGCTTGAGAGACAGCTCCTACAATGAGCAGTTCTTC. This chain connects TRBV5-1 to TRBJ2-1; D is perhaps TRBD1 (5 bases). CDR1 and CDR2 (germline): SGHRS, YFSETQ. Deletions cut 1 base from V and 0 bases from J, with 8 bases between. There are 15 residues in the CDR3.